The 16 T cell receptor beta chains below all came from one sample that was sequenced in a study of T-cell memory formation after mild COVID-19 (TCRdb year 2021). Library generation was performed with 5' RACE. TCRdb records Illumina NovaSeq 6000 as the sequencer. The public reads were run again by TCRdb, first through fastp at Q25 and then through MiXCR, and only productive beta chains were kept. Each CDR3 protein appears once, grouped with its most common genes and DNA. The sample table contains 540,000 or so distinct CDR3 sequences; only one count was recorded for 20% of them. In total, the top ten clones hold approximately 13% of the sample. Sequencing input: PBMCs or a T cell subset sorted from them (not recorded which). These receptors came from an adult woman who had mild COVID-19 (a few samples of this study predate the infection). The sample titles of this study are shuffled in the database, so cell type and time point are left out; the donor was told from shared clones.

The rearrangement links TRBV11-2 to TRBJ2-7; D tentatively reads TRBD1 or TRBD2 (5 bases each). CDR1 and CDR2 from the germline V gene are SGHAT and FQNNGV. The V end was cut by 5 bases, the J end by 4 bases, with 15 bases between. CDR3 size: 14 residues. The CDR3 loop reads CASSIGTELYEQYF. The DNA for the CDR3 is TGTGCCAGCAGCATCGGGACCGAGCTGTACGAGCAGTACTTC.

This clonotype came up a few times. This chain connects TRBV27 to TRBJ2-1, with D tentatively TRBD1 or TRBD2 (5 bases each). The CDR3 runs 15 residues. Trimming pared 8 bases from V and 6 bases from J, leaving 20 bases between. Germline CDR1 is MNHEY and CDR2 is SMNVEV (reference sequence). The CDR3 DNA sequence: TGTGCCAGCTTCTACGGGACCCCTCGACCCAATGAGCAGTTCTTC. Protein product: CASFYGTPRPNEQFF.

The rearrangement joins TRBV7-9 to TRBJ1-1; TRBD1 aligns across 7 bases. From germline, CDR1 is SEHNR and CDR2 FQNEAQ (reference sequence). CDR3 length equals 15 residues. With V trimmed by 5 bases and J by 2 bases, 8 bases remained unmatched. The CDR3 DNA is TGTGCCAGCAGCACCGACAGGGAACTTAACACTGAAGCTTTCTTT. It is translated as CASSTDRELNTEAFF. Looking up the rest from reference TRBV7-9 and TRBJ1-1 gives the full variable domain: DTGVSQNPRHKITKRGQNVTFRCDPISEHNRLYWYRQTLGQGPEFLTYFQNEAQLEKSRLLSDRFSAERPKGSFSTLEIQRTEQGDSAMYLCASSTDRELNTEAFFGQGTRLTVV.

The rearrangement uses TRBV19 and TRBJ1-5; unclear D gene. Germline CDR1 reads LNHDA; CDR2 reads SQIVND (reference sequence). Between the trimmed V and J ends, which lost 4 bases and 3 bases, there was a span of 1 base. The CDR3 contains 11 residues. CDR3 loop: CASSNNQPQHF. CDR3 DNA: TGTGCCAGTAGTAACAATCAGCCCCAGCATTTT.

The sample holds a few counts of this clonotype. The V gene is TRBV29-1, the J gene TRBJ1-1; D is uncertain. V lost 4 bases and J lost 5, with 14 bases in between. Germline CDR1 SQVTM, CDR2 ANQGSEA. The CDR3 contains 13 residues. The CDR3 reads CSVGSGGVTEAFF. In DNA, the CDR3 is TGCAGCGTTGGATCGGGCGGAGTGACTGAAGCTTTCTTT.

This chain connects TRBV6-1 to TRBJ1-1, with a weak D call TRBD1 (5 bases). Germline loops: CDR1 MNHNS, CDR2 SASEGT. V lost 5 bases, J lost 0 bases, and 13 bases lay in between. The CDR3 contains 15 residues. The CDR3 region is CASSMGDSLNTEAFF. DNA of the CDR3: TGTGCCAGCAGTATGGGAGACAGCTTGAACACTGAAGCTTTCTTT.

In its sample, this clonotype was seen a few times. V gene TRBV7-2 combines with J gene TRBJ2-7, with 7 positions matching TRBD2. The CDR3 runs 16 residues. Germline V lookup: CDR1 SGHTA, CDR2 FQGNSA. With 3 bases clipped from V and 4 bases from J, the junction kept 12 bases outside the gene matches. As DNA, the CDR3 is TGTGCCAGCAGCTTGGGGGGGACTCCCATCTGGTACGAGCAGTACTTC. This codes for CASSLGGTPIWYEQYF.

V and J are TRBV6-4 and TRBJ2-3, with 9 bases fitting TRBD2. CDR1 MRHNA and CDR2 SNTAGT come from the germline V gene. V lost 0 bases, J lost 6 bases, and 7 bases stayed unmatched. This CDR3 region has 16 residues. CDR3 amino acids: CASSDSISGGHDTQYF. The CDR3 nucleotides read TGTGCCAGCAGTGACTCCATTAGCGGGGGTCATGATACGCAGTATTTT.

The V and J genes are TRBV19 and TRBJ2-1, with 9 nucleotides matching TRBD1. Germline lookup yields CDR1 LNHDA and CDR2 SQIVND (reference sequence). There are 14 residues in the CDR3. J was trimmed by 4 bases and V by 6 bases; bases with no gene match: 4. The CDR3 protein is CASSHGQGYNEQFF. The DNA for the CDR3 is TGTGCCAGTAGCCACGGACAGGGGTACAATGAGCAGTTCTTC.

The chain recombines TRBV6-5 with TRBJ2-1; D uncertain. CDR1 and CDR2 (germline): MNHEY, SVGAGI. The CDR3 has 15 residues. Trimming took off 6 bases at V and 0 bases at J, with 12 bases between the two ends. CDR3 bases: TGTGCCAGCAGCCCGGTGAAAGTCTCCTACAATGAGCAGTTCTTC. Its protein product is CASSPVKVSYNEQFF.

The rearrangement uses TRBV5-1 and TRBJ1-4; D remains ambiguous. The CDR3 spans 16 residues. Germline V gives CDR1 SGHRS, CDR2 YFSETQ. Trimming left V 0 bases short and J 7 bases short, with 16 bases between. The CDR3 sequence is CASSLDGRVRGEKLFF. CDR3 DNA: TGCGCCAGCAGCTTGGATGGGCGGGTCCGCGGTGAAAAACTGTTTTTT.

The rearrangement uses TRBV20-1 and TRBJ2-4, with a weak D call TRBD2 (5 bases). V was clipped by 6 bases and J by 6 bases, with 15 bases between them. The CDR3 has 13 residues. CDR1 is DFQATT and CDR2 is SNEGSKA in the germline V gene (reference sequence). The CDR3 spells CSALLIGINIQYF. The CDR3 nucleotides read TGCAGTGCACTTCTGATCGGGATAAACATTCAGTACTTC.

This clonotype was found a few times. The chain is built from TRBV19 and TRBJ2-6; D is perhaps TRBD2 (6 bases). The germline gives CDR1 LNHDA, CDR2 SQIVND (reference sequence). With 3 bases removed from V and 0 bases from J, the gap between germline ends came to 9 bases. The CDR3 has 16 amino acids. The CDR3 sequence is CASSMGGLSGANVLTF. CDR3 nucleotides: TGTGCCAGTAGTATGGGGGGTCTCTCTGGGGCCAACGTCCTGACTTTC.

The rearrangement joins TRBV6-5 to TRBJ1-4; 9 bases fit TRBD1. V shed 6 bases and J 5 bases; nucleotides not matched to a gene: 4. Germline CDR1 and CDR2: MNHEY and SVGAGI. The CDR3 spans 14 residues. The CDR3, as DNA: TGTGCCAGCAGCGTAGGGACAGGGAATGAAAAACTGTTTTTT. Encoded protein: CASSVGTGNEKLFF.

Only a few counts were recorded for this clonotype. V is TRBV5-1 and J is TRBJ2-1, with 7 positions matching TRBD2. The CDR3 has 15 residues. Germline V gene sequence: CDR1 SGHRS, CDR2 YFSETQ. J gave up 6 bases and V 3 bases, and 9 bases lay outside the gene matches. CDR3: CASSSGQGGVNEQFF. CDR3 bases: TGCGCCAGCAGCTCTGGGCAGGGAGGGGTCAATGAGCAGTTCTTC.

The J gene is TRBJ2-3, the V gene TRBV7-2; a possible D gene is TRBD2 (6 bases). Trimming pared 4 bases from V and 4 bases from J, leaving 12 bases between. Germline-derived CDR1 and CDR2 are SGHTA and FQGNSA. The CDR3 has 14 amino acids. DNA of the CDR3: TGTGCCAGCAGCTCTGGAGGGCCAGCAGATACGCAGTATTTT. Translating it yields CASSSGGPADTQYF.